This entry lists 8 T cell receptor beta chains sequenced from one sample in a study of shared clonotypes between healthy human individuals. Assay used: immunoSEQ multiplex PCR; TCRdb lists only in-frame clones, some missing. The profile covers 950,000 to 1,100,000 clones, with around four fifths appearing a single time and 1.4% to 1.5% taken by the ten largest. The sample taken for sequencing was memory CD4+ T cells sorted from blood. Subset here: CD45RA-negative fraction. These receptors were collected from a man aged 18 to 29 in good health.

This chain joins TRBV19 and TRBJ1-1; no reliable D call. The CDR3 loop spans 13 amino acids. Germline V gene sequence: CDR1 LNHDA, CDR2 SQIVND (reference sequence). Trimming stripped 4 bases from V and 1 base from J, with 7 bases between. The CDR3 coding sequence is TGTGCCAGTAGTACACAGCAGAACACTGAAGCTTTCTTT. The encoded protein is CASSTQQNTEAFF.

The sample holds many counts of this clone. Other nucleotide sequences from this sample produce the same CDR3. J is TRBJ1-1 and V is TRBV30; D uncertain. V was trimmed by 4 bases and J by 0 bases, leaving 6 bases between them. Looked up from germline, CDR1 is GTSNPN and CDR2 is SVGIG (reference sequence). The CDR3 contains 12 residues. The CDR3 region has the DNA TGTGCCTGGAAGGTAATGAACACTGAAGCTTTCTTT. Encoded protein: CAWKVMNTEAFF.

The chain carries TRBV6-6 and TRBJ1-2, with 7 bases identical to TRBD1. V was pared by 5 bases and J by 4 bases, with 4 bases of the junction left unmatched. Per germline, CDR1 MNHNY and CDR2 SVGAGI (reference sequence). This CDR3 is built from 13 residues. CDR3 sequence (DNA): TGTGCCAGCAGTCAACAGGGGACCTATGGCTACACCTTC. The encoded protein is CASSQQGTYGYTF.

This clone turned up a few times. This chain uses TRBV7-8 with TRBJ1-3; D perhaps matches TRBD1 (5 bases). Germline assignment: CDR1 SGHVS and CDR2 FQNEAQ. The CDR3 covers 16 residues. V was trimmed by 3 bases and J by 2 bases, leaving 14 bases between them. The CDR3: CASSFGTGFTGNTIYF. CDR3 nucleotide sequence: TGTGCCAGCAGCTTCGGAACAGGTTTTACTGGAAACACCATATATTTT.

This clone was detected once. The chain is built from TRBV7-3 and TRBJ2-5; TRBD1 aligns across 9 bases. The germline CDR1 and CDR2 sequences are SGHTA and FQGTGA. CDR3 length equals 18 residues. V was clipped by 0 bases and J by 4 bases; unmatched bases: 12. CDR3 DNA sequence: TGTGCCAGCAGCTTAACGTCTAGTGGACAGGGGCGCCGAGAGACCCAGTACTTC. It specifies CASSLTSSGQGRRETQYF.

This clone has more than one count but fewer than ten. The chain couples TRBV19 to TRBJ1-1; the match to TRBD1 covers 9 bases. This CDR3 has 14 residues. V dropped 6 bases and J dropped 1; count of bases not matched to a gene: 3. Per the germline V gene, CDR1 is LNHDA and CDR2 is SQIVND (reference sequence). CDR3 region: CASRGQGKNTEAFF. CDR3 coding DNA: TGTGCCAGTAGGGGACAGGGAAAGAACACTGAAGCTTTCTTT.

This chain links TRBV5-8 with TRBJ1-5; 10 bases align to TRBD1. This CDR3 region has 16 residues. Germline V lookup: CDR1 SGHTS, CDR2 YDEGEE. The J segment lost 7 bases and the V segment lost 0 bases, leaving 7 bases of the junction unmatched. CDR3 DNA: TGTGCCAGCAGCTTGGGACAGGGGGCGATAGTCCAGCCCCAGCATTTT. It translates to CASSLGQGAIVQPQHF. Full variable domain (outside the CDR3, taken from reference TRBV5-8 and TRBJ1-5): EAGVTQSPTHLIKTRGQQATLRCSPISGHTSVYWYQQALGLGLQFLLWYDEGEERNRGNFPPRFSGRQFPNYSSELNVNALELEDSALYLCASSLGQGAIVQPQHFGDGTRLSIL.

This chain links TRBV19 with TRBJ1-1; tentatively, D is TRBD1 (5 bases). V was clipped by 7 bases and J by 3 bases, with 15 bases between them. The CDR3 is 14 amino acids. Germline-derived CDR1 and CDR2 are LNHDA and SQIVND (reference sequence). This CDR3 reads CASTPQGKYTEAFF. The CDR3 bases are TGTGCCAGTACTCCCCAGGGAAAGTACACTGAAGCTTTCTTT.